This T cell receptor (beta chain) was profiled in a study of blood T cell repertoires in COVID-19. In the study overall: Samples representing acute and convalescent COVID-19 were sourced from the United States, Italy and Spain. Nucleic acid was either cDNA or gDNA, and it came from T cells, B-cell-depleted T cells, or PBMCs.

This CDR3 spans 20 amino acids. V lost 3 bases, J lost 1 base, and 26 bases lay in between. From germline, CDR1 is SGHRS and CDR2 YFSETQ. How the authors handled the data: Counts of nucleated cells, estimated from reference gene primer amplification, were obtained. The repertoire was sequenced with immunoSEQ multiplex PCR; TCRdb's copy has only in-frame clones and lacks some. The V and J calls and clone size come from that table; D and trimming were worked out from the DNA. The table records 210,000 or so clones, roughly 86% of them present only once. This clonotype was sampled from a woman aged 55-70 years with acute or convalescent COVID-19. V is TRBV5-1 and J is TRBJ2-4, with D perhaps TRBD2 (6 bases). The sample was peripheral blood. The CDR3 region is CASSSPTDDPGLAAKNIQYF. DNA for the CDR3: TGCGCCAGCAGCTCGCCAACTGATGACCCGGGCCTAGCGGCCAAAAACATTCAGTACTTC.